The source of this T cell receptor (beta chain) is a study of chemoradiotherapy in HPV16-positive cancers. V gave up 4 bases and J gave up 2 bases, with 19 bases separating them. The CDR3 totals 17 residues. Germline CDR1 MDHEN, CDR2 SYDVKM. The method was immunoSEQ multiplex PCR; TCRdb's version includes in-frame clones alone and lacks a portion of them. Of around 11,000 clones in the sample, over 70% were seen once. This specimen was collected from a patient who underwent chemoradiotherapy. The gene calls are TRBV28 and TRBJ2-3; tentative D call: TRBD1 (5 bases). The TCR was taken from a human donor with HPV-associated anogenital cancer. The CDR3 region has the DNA TGTGCCAGCAGTTCCTCTTACAGGCTCCAAAACACAGATACGCAGTATTTT. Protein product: CASSSSYRLQNTDTQYF.